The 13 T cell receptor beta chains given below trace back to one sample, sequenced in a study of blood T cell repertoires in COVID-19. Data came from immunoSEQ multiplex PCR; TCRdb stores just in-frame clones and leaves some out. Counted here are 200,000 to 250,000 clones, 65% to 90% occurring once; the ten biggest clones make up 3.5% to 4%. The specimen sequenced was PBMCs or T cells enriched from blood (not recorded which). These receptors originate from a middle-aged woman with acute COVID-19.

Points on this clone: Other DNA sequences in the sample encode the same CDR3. CDR3: CASRRGGAYEQYF. DNA of the CDR3: TGTGCCAGCCGGCGCGGTGGCGCCTACGAGCAGTACTTC. V usage is TRBV28 and J usage is TRBJ2-7; D is uncertain. Germline V gene lookup returns CDR1 MDHEN and CDR2 SYDVKM. The CDR3 totals 13 residues. Trimming stripped 8 bases from V and 2 bases from J, with 13 bases between.

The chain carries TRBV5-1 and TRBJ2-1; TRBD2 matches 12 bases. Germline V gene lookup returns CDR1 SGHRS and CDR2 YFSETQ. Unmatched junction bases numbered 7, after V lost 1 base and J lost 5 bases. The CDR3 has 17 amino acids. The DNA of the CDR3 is TGCGCCAGCAGCTTGTCTCTACTAGCGGGAGGAGACAATGAGCAGTTCTTC. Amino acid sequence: CASSLSLLAGGDNEQFF.

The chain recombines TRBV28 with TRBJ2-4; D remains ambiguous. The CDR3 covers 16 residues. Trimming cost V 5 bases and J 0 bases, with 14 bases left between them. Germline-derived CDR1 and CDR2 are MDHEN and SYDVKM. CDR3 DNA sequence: TGTGCCAGCAGTCCTCGCGGAACCCTAGCCAAAAACATTCAGTACTTC. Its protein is CASSPRGTLAKNIQYF.

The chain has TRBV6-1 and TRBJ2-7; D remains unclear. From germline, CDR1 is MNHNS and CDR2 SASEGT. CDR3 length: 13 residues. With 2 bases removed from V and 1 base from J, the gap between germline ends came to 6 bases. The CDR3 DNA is TGTGCCAGCAGTGAATTAGTGTCCTACGAGCAGTACTTC. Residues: CASSELVSYEQYF.

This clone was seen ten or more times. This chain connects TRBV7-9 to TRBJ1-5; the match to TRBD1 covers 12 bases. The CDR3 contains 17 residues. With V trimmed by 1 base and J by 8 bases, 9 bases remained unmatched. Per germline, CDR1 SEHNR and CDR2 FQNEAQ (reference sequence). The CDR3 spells CASSLGSGQGASEPQHF. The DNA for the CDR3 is TGTGCCAGCAGCTTAGGATCGGGACAGGGGGCGTCAGAGCCCCAGCATTTT. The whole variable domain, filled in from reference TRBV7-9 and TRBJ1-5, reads DTGVSQNPRHKITKRGQNVTFRCDPISEHNRLYWYRQTLGQGPEFLTYFQNEAQLEKSRLLSDRFSAERPKGSFSTLEIQRTEQGDSAMYLCASSLGSGQGASEPQHFGDGTRLSIL.

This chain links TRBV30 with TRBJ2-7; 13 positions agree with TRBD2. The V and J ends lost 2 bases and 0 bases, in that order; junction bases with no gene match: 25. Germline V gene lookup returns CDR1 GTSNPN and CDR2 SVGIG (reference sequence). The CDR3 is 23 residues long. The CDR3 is CAWSPRNGLAGASRPSSSYEQYF. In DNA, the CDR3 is TGTGCCTGGAGTCCACGAAATGGACTAGCGGGAGCTTCGCGACCGTCATCCTCCTACGAGCAGTACTTC.

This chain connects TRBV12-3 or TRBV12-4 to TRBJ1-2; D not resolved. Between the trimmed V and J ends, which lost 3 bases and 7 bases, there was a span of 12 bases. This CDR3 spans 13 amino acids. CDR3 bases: TGTGCCAGCAGTTTCGGAGGTCCTGGTGGCTACACCTTC. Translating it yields CASSFGGPGGYTF.

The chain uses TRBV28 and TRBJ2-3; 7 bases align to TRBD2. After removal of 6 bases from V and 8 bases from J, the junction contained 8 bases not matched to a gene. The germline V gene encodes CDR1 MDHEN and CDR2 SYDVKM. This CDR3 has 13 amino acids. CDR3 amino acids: CASSRDSGGTQYF. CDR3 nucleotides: TGTGCCAGCAGCCGGGACTCGGGGGGTACGCAGTATTTT.

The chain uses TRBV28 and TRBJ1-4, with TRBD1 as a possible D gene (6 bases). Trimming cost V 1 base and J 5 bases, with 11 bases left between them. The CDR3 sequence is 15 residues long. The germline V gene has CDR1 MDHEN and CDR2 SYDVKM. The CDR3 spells CASSLSTGINEKLFF. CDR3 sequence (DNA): TGTGCCAGCAGTTTATCGACAGGAATAAATGAAAAACTGTTTTTT.

CDR3 sequence reads: CASSLAASLGNEQFF. The CDR3 DNA reads TGTGCCAGCAGCTTAGCGGCTAGTCTAGGCAATGAGCAGTTCTTC. This chain connects TRBV7-9 to TRBJ2-1; no firm D call. The V gene lost 0 bases and the J gene lost 6 bases, with 12 bases spanning the gap. This CDR3 is built from 15 residues. Per the germline V gene, CDR1 is SEHNR and CDR2 is FQNEAQ (reference sequence).

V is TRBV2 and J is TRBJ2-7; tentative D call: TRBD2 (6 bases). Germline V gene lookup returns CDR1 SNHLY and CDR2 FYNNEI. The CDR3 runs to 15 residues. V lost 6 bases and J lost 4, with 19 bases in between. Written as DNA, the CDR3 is TGTGCCAGCAGCACCGGAGGGGCGATCCATTACGAGCAGTACTTC. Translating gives CASSTGGAIHYEQYF. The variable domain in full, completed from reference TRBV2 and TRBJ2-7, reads EPEVTQTPSHQVTQMGQEVILRCVPISNHLYFYWYRQILGQKVEFLVSFYNNEISEKSEIFDDQFSVERPDGSNFTLKIRSTKLEDSAMYFCASSTGGAIHYEQYFGPGTRLTVT.

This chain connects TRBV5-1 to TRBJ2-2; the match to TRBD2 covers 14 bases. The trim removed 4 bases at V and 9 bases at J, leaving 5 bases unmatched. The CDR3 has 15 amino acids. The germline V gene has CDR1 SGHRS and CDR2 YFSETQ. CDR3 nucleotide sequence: TGCGCCAGCAGCGTGGGGACTAGCGGGAGCAGGGAGCTGTTTTTT. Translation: CASSVGTSGSRELFF.

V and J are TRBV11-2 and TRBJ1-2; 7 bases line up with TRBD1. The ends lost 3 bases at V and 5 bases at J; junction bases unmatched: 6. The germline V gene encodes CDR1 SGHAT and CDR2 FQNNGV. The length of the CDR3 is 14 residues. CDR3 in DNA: TGTGCCAGCAGCTTGGGAGACAGGGATTATGGCTACACCTTC. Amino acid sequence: CASSLGDRDYGYTF.